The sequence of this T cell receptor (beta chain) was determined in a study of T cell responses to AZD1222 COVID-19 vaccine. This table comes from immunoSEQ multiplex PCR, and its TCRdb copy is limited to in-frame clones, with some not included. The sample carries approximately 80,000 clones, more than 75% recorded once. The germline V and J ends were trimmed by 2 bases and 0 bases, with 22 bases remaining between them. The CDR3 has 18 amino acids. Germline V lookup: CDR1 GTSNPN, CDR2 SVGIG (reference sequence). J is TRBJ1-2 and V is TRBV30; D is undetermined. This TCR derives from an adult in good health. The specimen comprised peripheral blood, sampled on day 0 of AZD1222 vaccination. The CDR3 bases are TGTGCCTGGAGTACCCCTTGGCGGAGTAAATTAGCTAACTATGGCTACACCTTC. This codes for CAWSTPWRSKLANYGYTF.